The sequence of this TCR beta chain was determined in a study of blood T cell repertoires in COVID-19. Across the study: The cDNA or gDNA used as material had been derived from T cells, B-cell-depleted T cells, or PBMCs.

TCRdb's table, derived via immunoSEQ multiplex PCR, lists solely in-frame clones and lacks some. Of approximately 250,000 clones listed, approximately 82% are singletons. Germline V gene lookup returns CDR1 GTSNPN and CDR2 SVGIG (reference sequence). The CDR3 extends over 16 amino acids. V lost 0 bases to trimming and J lost 3 bases; unmatched junction nucleotides: 5. The sequence was obtained from a man in his fifties or sixties who had recovered from COVID-19. Sequenced: peripheral blood. The J gene is TRBJ2-1, the V gene TRBV30, with 10 positions matching TRBD2. The CDR3, as DNA: TGTGCCTGGAGTGTATCGACTAGCGGGTACTACAATGAGCAGTTCTTC. It encodes CAWSVSTSGYYNEQFF.